The entry that follows covers one T cell receptor (beta chain) sequence. Its specificity is not known. The sample is drawn from a study of T cell responses to AZD1222 COVID-19 vaccine. Study-level results: Mapped onto spike, vaccine-associated CD4 TCRs spanned it and were dominant at 160-218 and 743-854. Clonal diversity was possibly underestimated, and the donors were mostly white British, with more females.

Profiling relied on immunoSEQ multiplex PCR, and the TCRdb table lists in-frame clones only, not all of them. The profile shows roughly 140,000 clones, roughly 92% of them singletons. J lost 3 bases, V lost 3 bases, and 3 bases had no gene match. The CDR3 sequence is 16 residues long. Germline V gene lookup returns CDR1 SGHDT and CDR2 YYEEEE. Here the sequenced sample was peripheral blood, taken on day 0 of AZD1222 vaccination. The receptor was isolated from an adult in good health. V gene TRBV5-6 combines with J gene TRBJ2-6; TRBD1 aligns across 10 bases. The CDR3 here is CASSSTGGFGANVLTF. Here the CDR3 DNA reads TGTGCCAGCAGCTCGACAGGGGGCTTTGGGGCCAACGTCCTGACTTTC.